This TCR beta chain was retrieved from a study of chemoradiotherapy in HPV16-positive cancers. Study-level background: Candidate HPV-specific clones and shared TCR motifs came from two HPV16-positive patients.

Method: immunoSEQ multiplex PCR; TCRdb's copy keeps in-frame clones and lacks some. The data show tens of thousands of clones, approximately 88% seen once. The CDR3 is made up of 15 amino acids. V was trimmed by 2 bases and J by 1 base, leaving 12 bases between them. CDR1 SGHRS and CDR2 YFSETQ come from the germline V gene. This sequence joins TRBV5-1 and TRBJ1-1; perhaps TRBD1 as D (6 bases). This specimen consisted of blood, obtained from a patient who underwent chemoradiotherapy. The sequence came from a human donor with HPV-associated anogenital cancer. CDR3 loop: CASSFPGQTNTEAFF. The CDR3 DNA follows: TGCGCCAGCAGCTTCCCGGGACAAACGAACACTGAAGCTTTCTTT.